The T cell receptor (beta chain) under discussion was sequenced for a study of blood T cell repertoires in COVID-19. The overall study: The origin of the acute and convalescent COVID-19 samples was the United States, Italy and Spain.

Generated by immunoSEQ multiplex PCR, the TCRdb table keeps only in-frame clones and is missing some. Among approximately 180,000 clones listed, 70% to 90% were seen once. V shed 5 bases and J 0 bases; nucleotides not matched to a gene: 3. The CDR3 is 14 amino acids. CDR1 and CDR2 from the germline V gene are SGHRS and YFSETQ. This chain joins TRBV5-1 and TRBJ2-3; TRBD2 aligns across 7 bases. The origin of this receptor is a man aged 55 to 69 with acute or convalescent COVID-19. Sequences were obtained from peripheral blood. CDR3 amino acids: CASRAGASTDTQYF. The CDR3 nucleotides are TGCGCCAGCAGGGCGGGAGCTAGCACAGATACGCAGTATTTT.